This T cell receptor beta chain comes out of a study of cytomegalovirus exposure and HLA in healthy donors. Whole-study results and caveats: Donors belonging to an Asian-associated ancestry cluster reportedly showed fewer N-insertions in productive TCRs than the roughly 700-donor mean, according to what a later analysis found.

PCR was performed using 60 Vbeta and 13 Jbeta primers. Only in-frame clones appear in the TCRdb table, and some are missing; sequencing was by immunoSEQ multiplex PCR. The table records some 190,000 clones, over 70% of them present only once. The CDR3 length is 14 residues. The V gene lost 3 bases and the J gene lost 5 bases, with 13 bases spanning the gap. The germline V gene encodes CDR1 MRHNA and CDR2 SNTAGT. For this clone: The antigen remains unidentified.

Each donor's status was that of a healthy bone marrow donor. The sample was PBMCs. The sequence derives from a young man in good health and CMV-seronegative. The chain is built from TRBV6-4 and TRBJ1-2, with D perhaps TRBD1 (6 bases). The CDR3 sequence: CASSDGQRPYGYTF. The CDR3 DNA reads TGTGCCAGCAGTGATGGACAGCGTCCATATGGCTACACCTTC.